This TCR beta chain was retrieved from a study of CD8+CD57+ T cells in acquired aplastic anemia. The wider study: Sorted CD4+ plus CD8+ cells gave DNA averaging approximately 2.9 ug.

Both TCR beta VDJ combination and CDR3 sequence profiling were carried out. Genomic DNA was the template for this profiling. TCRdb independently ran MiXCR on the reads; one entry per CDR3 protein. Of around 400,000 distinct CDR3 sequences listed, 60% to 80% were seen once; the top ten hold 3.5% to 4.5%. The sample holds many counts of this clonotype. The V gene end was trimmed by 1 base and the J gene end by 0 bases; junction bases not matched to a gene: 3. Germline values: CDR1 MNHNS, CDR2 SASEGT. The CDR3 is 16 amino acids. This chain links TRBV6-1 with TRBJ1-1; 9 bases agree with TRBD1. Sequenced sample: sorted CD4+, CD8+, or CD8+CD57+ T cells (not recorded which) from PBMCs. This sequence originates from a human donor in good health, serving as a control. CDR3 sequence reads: CASSEGQGGMNTEAFF. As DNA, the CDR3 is TGTGCCAGCAGTGAAGGACAGGGGGGGATGAACACTGAAGCTTTCTTT.